A selection of T cell receptor beta chains follows, all from one sample in a study of blood T cell repertoires in COVID-19. Profiled with immunoSEQ multiplex PCR; TCRdb holds only in-frame clones, not every one. This sample carries 180,000 or so clones, 80% to 90% of them seen once, and the ten largest clones take roughly 8.2%. The sequenced material came from peripheral blood. The receptors stem from a man in his fifties or sixties with acute or convalescent COVID-19. Each CDR3 is given without its conserved first and last residue. Fields, in order: V gene, J gene, CDR3 protein.

v_gene: TRBV27; j_gene: TRBJ2-5; CDR3aa: ASSLSRQGVRQETQY
v_gene: TRBV13; j_gene: TRBJ2-1; CDR3aa: ASRRLAGPNEQF
v_gene: TRBV27; j_gene: TRBJ1-4; CDR3aa: ASGDRGYEKLF
v_gene: TRBV28; j_gene: TRBJ2-7; CDR3aa: ASSYRYGGGITYEQY
v_gene: TRBV28; j_gene: TRBJ1-1; CDR3aa: ASSISEAGTAPEAF
v_gene: TRBV27; j_gene: TRBJ2-7; CDR3aa: ASSLLAGSTYEQY
v_gene: TRBV12-3/TRBV12-4; j_gene: TRBJ1-1; CDR3aa: ASSLQGLAEAF
v_gene: TRBV5-1; j_gene: TRBJ2-5; CDR3aa: ASSPSGSAGETQY
v_gene: TRBV5-1; j_gene: TRBJ2-7; CDR3aa: ASSSGIAGVGYEQY
v_gene: TRBV7-9; j_gene: TRBJ1-1; CDR3aa: ASSRPTENTEAF
v_gene: TRBV11-1; j_gene: TRBJ2-7; CDR3aa: ASSQSGDRTYEQY
v_gene: TRBV10-3; j_gene: TRBJ2-5; CDR3aa: AINPGQGIQETQY
v_gene: TRBV27; j_gene: TRBJ2-7; CDR3aa: ASSSPSTSGRFYEQY
v_gene: TRBV28; j_gene: TRBJ1-2; CDR3aa: ASSLEQPGGYT
v_gene: TRBV9; j_gene: TRBJ2-7; CDR3aa: ASSGRIGTSGIDSAYEQY
v_gene: TRBV2; j_gene: TRBJ1-5; CDR3aa: ASRGGIGGQPQH
v_gene: TRBV5-1; j_gene: TRBJ2-6; CDR3aa: ASSPQGSGANVLT
v_gene: TRBV14; j_gene: TRBJ2-1; CDR3aa: ASSHLQGRYQF
v_gene: TRBV28; j_gene: TRBJ2-2; CDR3aa: ASSLLSQNTGELF
v_gene: TRBV9; j_gene: TRBJ2-1; CDR3aa: ASSVEGTGPGDEQF
v_gene: TRBV6-5; j_gene: TRBJ1-2; CDR3aa: ASRLLEAGNYGYT
v_gene: TRBV2; j_gene: TRBJ2-5; CDR3aa: AISDRAETQY
v_gene: TRBV4-2; j_gene: TRBJ1-2; CDR3aa: ASSQVLQGPTGGYT
v_gene: TRBV19; j_gene: TRBJ1-1; CDR3aa: ASSSHTGSPGTAF
v_gene: TRBV27; j_gene: TRBJ1-1; CDR3aa: ASSFQQNTEAF
v_gene: TRBV5-1; j_gene: TRBJ1-6; CDR3aa: ASSEGQVFSPLH
v_gene: TRBV5-1; j_gene: TRBJ1-1; CDR3aa: ASSSRGEGTEAF
v_gene: TRBV5-6; j_gene: TRBJ1-6; CDR3aa: ASSRADRRYSPLH
v_gene: TRBV28; j_gene: TRBJ2-7; CDR3aa: ASSVSDSGEQY
v_gene: TRBV19; j_gene: TRBJ1-4; CDR3aa: ASSSGTVEKLF
v_gene: TRBV7-6; j_gene: TRBJ2-3; CDR3aa: ASSLRGTGVTDTQY
v_gene: TRBV6-1; j_gene: TRBJ2-3; CDR3aa: ASSEAFGSWDTQY
v_gene: TRBV27; j_gene: TRBJ2-1; CDR3aa: ASSTTGTWTSGRGTYNEQF
v_gene: TRBV7-8; j_gene: TRBJ2-7; CDR3aa: ASSLGGGPYEQY
v_gene: TRBV18; j_gene: TRBJ2-1; CDR3aa: ASSGSSGSWGNEQF
v_gene: TRBV4-2; j_gene: TRBJ2-7; CDR3aa: ASSLWAGGVYEQY
v_gene: TRBV30; j_gene: TRBJ1-3; CDR3aa: AWSAGGGNTIY
v_gene: TRBV6-1; j_gene: TRBJ1-5; CDR3aa: ASSEARGSHSNQPQH
v_gene: TRBV5-4; j_gene: TRBJ2-5; CDR3aa: ASSSPTSGRETQY
v_gene: TRBV5-4; j_gene: TRBJ2-2; CDR3aa: ASSRTSGSFPNTGELF
v_gene: TRBV3-1/TRBV3-2; j_gene: TRBJ2-1; CDR3aa: ASSRLDYGEQF
v_gene: TRBV19; j_gene: TRBJ1-3; CDR3aa: ASSISPGPANTIY
v_gene: TRBV29-1; j_gene: TRBJ1-2; CDR3aa: SVEDHPQGADGYT
v_gene: TRBV4-2; j_gene: TRBJ1-2; CDR3aa: ASSQELREASNYGYT
v_gene: TRBV7-9; j_gene: TRBJ2-2; CDR3aa: ASSLALGQGRPGELF
v_gene: TRBV28; j_gene: TRBJ2-7; CDR3aa: ASSLGLAGIREQY
v_gene: TRBV6-5; j_gene: TRBJ1-2; CDR3aa: ASTLGQGHYGYT
v_gene: TRBV28; j_gene: TRBJ1-4; CDR3aa: ASSDIGAGGNEKLF
v_gene: TRBV29-1; j_gene: TRBJ2-3; CDR3aa: SARPSWTAVTDTQY
v_gene: TRBV12-3/TRBV12-4; j_gene: TRBJ2-1; CDR3aa: ASSRHQNEQF
v_gene: TRBV6-5; j_gene: TRBJ2-7; CDR3aa: ASSNRGNSYEQY
v_gene: TRBV5-1; j_gene: TRBJ2-5; CDR3aa: ASSLGVGAQETQY
v_gene: TRBV5-5; j_gene: TRBJ2-2; CDR3aa: ASSSGQGAGELF
v_gene: TRBV28; j_gene: TRBJ2-7; CDR3aa: ASSLPQGAYEQY
v_gene: TRBV2; j_gene: TRBJ1-2; CDR3aa: ASSETGSYGYT
v_gene: TRBV5-1; j_gene: TRBJ1-5; CDR3aa: ASSPNRDRGDQPQH